A single sample gave rise to the 27 T cell receptor beta chains below, sequenced in a study of read filtering for tumor transcriptome and immune sequencing. This library used about 360 ng RNA and molecular barcoded adaptors spanning alpha/delta and beta/gamma chains. TCRdb reprocessed the reads via MiXCR and lists one record per CDR3 protein. The table lists approximately 20,000 distinct CDR3 sequences, roughly an eighth of them singletons. The sequenced sample was a population of CD138-negative cells sorted from bone marrow. Every receptor here comes from a donor aged 40 or over with multiple myeloma.

The gene calls are TRBV5-6 and TRBJ1-5, with 7 bases fitting TRBD1. V lost 6 bases to trimming and J lost 4 bases; unmatched junction nucleotides: 13. This CDR3 has 16 amino acids. Germline lookup yields CDR1 SGHDT and CDR2 YYEEEE. The CDR3 protein is CASNREGQPGNQPQHF. The DNA of the CDR3 is TGTGCCAGCAACAGAGAGGGACAGCCGGGAAATCAGCCCCAGCATTTT.

Of note for this clonotype: This clone may be a read error of a much larger clone one base away. The chain joins TRBV27 to TRBJ2-3; 9 nucleotides match TRBD2. Looked up from germline, CDR1 is MNHEY and CDR2 is SMNVEV (reference sequence). The V and J ends lost 0 bases and 8 bases, in that order; junction bases with no gene match: 9. The CDR3 sequence is 16 residues long. The CDR3 loop reads CASSLSFSGSGGTQYF. DNA for the CDR3: TGTGCCAGCAGTTTATCTTTTAGCGGGAGTGGAGGTACGCAGTATTTT.

This clonotype was observed many times. The chain links TRBV28 to TRBJ2-3; 7 bases agree with TRBD2. This CDR3 contains 15 residues. The V segment lost 5 bases and the J segment 1 base; nucleotides outside the gene matches: 6. Germline CDR1 is MDHEN and CDR2 is SYDVKM. The CDR3 DNA follows: TGTGCCAGCAGTACAAAGCGGGGTGGCACAGATACGCAGTATTTT. Amino acid sequence: CASSTKRGGTDTQYF.

V gene TRBV5-6 combines with J gene TRBJ1-5, with 8 bases lining up with TRBD1. V lost 4 bases and J lost 4; bases outside the gene matches: 10. Germline CDR1 reads SGHDT; CDR2 reads YYEEEE. The CDR3 runs to 16 residues. The CDR3 sequence is CASSRGQGAVNQPQHF. As DNA, the CDR3 is TGTGCCAGCAGCAGGGGGCAGGGGGCGGTTAATCAGCCCCAGCATTTT.

This clonotype was seen ten or more times. The gene calls are TRBV28 and TRBJ2-1; 13 bases line up with TRBD2. The junction had 10 bases not matched to a gene; V was cut back by 6 bases and J by 8 bases. This CDR3 is built from 16 residues. Germline V gene sequence: CDR1 MDHEN, CDR2 SYDVKM. DNA of the CDR3: TGTGCCAGCAGAAAAAGTGGACTAGCGGGAGAACATGAGCAGTTCTTC. Translation gives CASRKSGLAGEHEQFF.

This clonotype was recorded many times. The V gene is TRBV24-1, the J gene TRBJ2-3; D remains ambiguous. V dropped 4 bases and J dropped 6 bases, with 13 bases sitting between them. From germline, CDR1 is KGHDR and CDR2 SFDVKD. CDR3 length equals 14 residues. The CDR3 sequence is CATSDRSIMDTQYF. The CDR3 nucleotides read TGTGCCACCAGTGACCGGAGTATTATGGATACGCAGTATTTT.

Ten or more counts support this clonotype. This rearrangement joins TRBV30 to TRBJ2-1, with 9 bases matching TRBD1. The junction had 4 bases not matched to a gene; V was cut back by 4 bases and J by 3 bases. This CDR3 spans 14 amino acids. Germline CDR1 reads GTSNPN; CDR2 reads SVGIG (reference sequence). CDR3 residues: CAWTTGQGYNEQFF. The DNA for the CDR3 is TGTGCCTGGACGACGGGACAGGGCTACAATGAGCAGTTCTTC.

The genes are TRBV14 and TRBJ2-3; possibly TRBD2 for D (5 bases). V was cut by 2 bases and J by 2 bases, with 5 bases left in between. Per germline, CDR1 SGHDN and CDR2 FVKESK. This CDR3 region has 13 residues. The CDR3: CASSQLATDTQYF. The CDR3 DNA sequence: TGTGCCAGCAGCCAACTAGCCACAGATACGCAGTATTTT.

This clonotype was found many times. This sequence joins TRBV2 and TRBJ1-2; no clear D gene. The CDR3 runs 13 residues. Germline V gives CDR1 SNHLY, CDR2 FYNNEI. Trimming stripped 7 bases from V and 8 bases from J, with 17 bases between. CDR3 DNA sequence: TGTGCCAGCAAATTGGAGCAGGAAGGCGGCTACACCTTC. Translation gives CASKLEQEGGYTF. The full variable domain, completed using reference TRBV2 and TRBJ1-2, is EPEVTQTPSHQVTQMGQEVILRCVPISNHLYFYWYRQILGQKVEFLVSFYNNEISEKSEIFDDQFSVERPDGSNFTLKIRSTKLEDSAMYFCASKLEQEGGYTFGSGTRLTVV.

This clonotype was seen ten or more times. The chain employs TRBV14 and TRBJ2-1; 9 bases fit TRBD2. Germline CDR1 SGHDN, CDR2 FVKESK. V was pared by 2 bases and J by 8 bases, with 10 bases of the junction left unmatched. The CDR3 consists of 16 residues. The CDR3 region has the DNA TGTGCCAGCAGCCAACAACAGCGGGAGGTCCCCCATGAGCAGTTCTTC. Amino acid sequence: CASSQQQREVPHEQFF.

To note about this clonotype: At one end, the junction sequence differs from germline, possibly due to a read error. This chain uses TRBV7-2 with TRBJ2-1; perhaps TRBD2 as D (6 bases). The CDR3 covers 12 residues. Looked up from germline, CDR1 is SGHTA and CDR2 is FQGNSA. The CDR3, as DNA: TGTGCCAGCAGCTTGCGGCGGGATGAGCAGCTCTTC. Translating gives CASSLRRDEQLF.

In its sample, this clonotype was seen a few times. This chain connects TRBV29-1 to TRBJ2-7; D is perhaps TRBD2 (6 bases). The V end lost 6 bases, the J end lost 7 bases, and 13 bases lay between the germline ends. Germline CDR1 SQVTM, CDR2 ANQGSEA. This CDR3 comprises 11 residues. The chain's CDR3 is CSVQSRGEQYF. As DNA, the CDR3 is TGCAGCGTCCAAAGTCGGGGGGAGCAGTACTTC.

The chain recombines TRBV5-1 with TRBJ2-7, with D perhaps being TRBD1 or TRBD2 (5 bases each). This CDR3 has 14 residues. The germline gives CDR1 SGHRS, CDR2 YFSETQ. V shed 4 bases and J shed 2 bases, with 13 bases lying between them. CDR3 coding DNA: TGCGCCAGCAGCAAGGGACGGGGAACCTACGAGCAGTACTTC. It yields the protein CASSKGRGTYEQYF.

The chain carries TRBV28 and TRBJ1-3; D is undetermined. Per the germline V gene, CDR1 is MDHEN and CDR2 is SYDVKM. There are 12 residues in the CDR3. V lost 0 bases and J 5 bases, leaving 2 bases between the germline ends. For the CDR3, the DNA is TGTGCCAGCAGTTTATGGAGAAACACCATATATTTT. This encodes CASSLWRNTIYF.

The chain joins TRBV28 to TRBJ2-7; D not resolved. V gave up 6 bases and J gave up 4 bases, with 10 bases separating them. Germline V gene sequence: CDR1 MDHEN, CDR2 SYDVKM. This CDR3 region has 12 residues. The CDR3 here is CASRSTAYEQYF. The CDR3 coding sequence is TGTGCCAGCAGGTCCACAGCGTACGAGCAGTACTTC.

This clonotype came up many times. J is TRBJ1-2 and V is TRBV11-2; D is unclear. The germline V gene has CDR1 SGHAT and CDR2 FQNNGV. Trimming removed 0 bases from V and 6 bases from J, with 8 bases in between. The CDR3 loop spans 13 amino acids. The CDR3 DNA reads TGTGCCAGCAGCTTAGACAGGATGGATGGCTACACCTTC. Protein product: CASSLDRMDGYTF.

V and J are TRBV20-1 and TRBJ2-1, with D unresolved. V lost 7 bases and J lost 0, with 22 bases in between. The CDR3 runs 17 residues. Per the germline V gene, CDR1 is DFQATT and CDR2 is SNEGSKA (reference sequence). CDR3 loop: CSVHPPSAPSSYNEQFF. The DNA of the CDR3 is TGCAGTGTTCACCCACCCTCAGCGCCCAGCTCCTACAATGAGCAGTTCTTC.

This clonotype occurred many times. This chain connects TRBV19 to TRBJ2-1, with TRBD2 identical over 8 bases. CDR1 is LNHDA and CDR2 is SQIVND in the germline V gene (reference sequence). The CDR3 consists of 14 residues. Trimming cost V 10 bases and J 4 bases; bases outside gene matches: 9. CDR3: CATASAGEYNEQFF. The CDR3 region has the DNA TGTGCCACCGCCTCAGCGGGAGAGTACAATGAGCAGTTCTTC.

In its sample, this clonotype is medium-sized. The CDR3 spells CSAMGGHQFF. CDR3 sequence (DNA): TGCAGTGCTATGGGCGGGCATCAGTTCTTC. The rearrangement links TRBV20-1 to TRBJ2-1; D is possibly TRBD2 (5 bases). Germline CDR1 is DFQATT and CDR2 is SNEGSKA (reference sequence). The CDR3 is 10 amino acids. V was pared by 4 bases and J by 13 bases, with 11 bases between.

The chain combines TRBV5-1 with TRBJ2-3, with a weak D call TRBD2 (5 bases). V was cut by 1 base and J by 6 bases, with 12 bases left in between. The CDR3 spans 14 residues. Germline V gene lookup returns CDR1 SGHRS and CDR2 YFSETQ. The CDR3 coding sequence is TGCGCCAGCAGCTTGAAAGCGGCCGGGGATACGCAGTATTTT. Translating gives CASSLKAAGDTQYF. The full variable domain, rest sourced from reference TRBV5-1 and TRBJ2-3, is KAGVTQTPRYLIKTRGQQVTLSCSPISGHRSVSWYQQTPGQGLQFLFEYFSETQRNKGNFPGRFSGRQFSNSRSEMNVSTLELGDSALYLCASSLKAAGDTQYFGPGTRLTVL.

This clonotype was seen many times. This rearrangement joins TRBV19 to TRBJ2-7; D gene uncertain. V lost 5 bases and J lost 2, with 13 bases in between. This CDR3 is built from 14 residues. Looked up from germline, CDR1 is LNHDA and CDR2 is SQIVND (reference sequence). In nucleotides, the CDR3 is TGTGCCAGTAGTCCCCGACCGGCCGCCTACGAGCAGTACTTC. Residues: CASSPRPAAYEQYF.

This clonotype was picked up many times. The chain is built from TRBV5-1 and TRBJ2-1; perhaps TRBD1 as D (6 bases). The CDR3 length is 16 residues. Germline loops: CDR1 SGHRS, CDR2 YFSETQ. Trimming took 0 bases from V and 5 from J, leaving 15 bases between them. The CDR3 here is CASSLAQTYRDNEQFF. In DNA form, the CDR3 reads TGCGCCAGCAGCTTGGCCCAGACTTACAGGGACAATGAGCAGTTCTTC.

Within the sample, this clonotype is medium-sized. The CDR3 DNA is TGTGCCAGCAGCCCAGGACAGGGCCTCTACGGCTACACCTTC. This gives the protein CASSPGQGLYGYTF. This rearrangement joins TRBV7-8 to TRBJ1-2, with 8 bases identical to TRBD1. The germline V gene has CDR1 SGHVS and CDR2 FQNEAQ. The V segment lost 5 bases and the J segment 8 bases; nucleotides outside the gene matches: 10. The length of the CDR3 is 14 residues.

This clonotype came up many times. The V call is TRBV4-2, the J call TRBJ1-3, with 7 bases identical to TRBD1. Looked up from germline, CDR1 is LGHNA and CDR2 is YNFKEQ. This CDR3 is built from 14 residues. Trimming cost V 1 base and J 6 bases; bases outside gene matches: 3. CDR3: CASSQGGTENTIYF. In DNA form, the CDR3 reads TGTGCCAGCAGCCAAGGGGGGACAGAAAACACCATATATTTT.

Regarding this clonotype: With a much larger clone just one base away, this may be a read error. The chain is built from TRBV20-1 and TRBJ2-5; perhaps TRBD2 as D (6 bases). Between the trimmed V and J ends, which lost 5 bases and 2 bases, there was a span of 12 bases. CDR1 and CDR2 (germline): DFQATT, SNEGSKA (reference sequence). The CDR3 runs to 13 residues. The CDR3 nucleotides are TGCAGTGCTGGGAACGGGACTCAAGAGACCCAGTACTTC. This sequence encodes CSAGNGTQETQYF.

This clonotype was detected only a few times. The rearrangement joins TRBV19 to TRBJ2-5; 7 bases match TRBD1. V shed 4 bases, J shed 5 bases, and the junction held 4 bases outside the gene matches. Germline CDR1 LNHDA, CDR2 SQIVND (reference sequence). This CDR3 has 13 residues. The CDR3 sequence is CASSTTGLETQYF. The CDR3 DNA is TGTGCCAGTAGTACGACAGGGCTGGAGACCCAGTACTTC.

In its sample, this clonotype was seen many times. The CDR3 DNA follows: TGTGCCAGCAGCTCCTTGACCCGGAACACAGATACGCAGTATTTT. Amino acids: CASSSLTRNTDTQYF. The chain uses TRBV11-2 and TRBJ2-3; D not certain. V was trimmed by 4 bases and J by 2 bases, leaving 13 bases between them. The CDR3 loop spans 15 amino acids. Looked up from germline, CDR1 is SGHAT and CDR2 is FQNNGV.